These 4 T cell receptor beta chains originate from one sample sequenced in a study of T cell responses to AZD1222 COVID-19 vaccine. Profiling relied on immunoSEQ multiplex PCR, and the TCRdb table lists in-frame clones only, not all of them. In the table there are around 270,000 clones, approximately 94% of which are singletons. The sequenced sample was peripheral blood, obtained 28 days after the second AZD1222 dose. The receptor set was obtained from an adult who received the AZD1222 COVID-19 vaccine.

The V gene is TRBV27, the J gene TRBJ1-1; the D is unclear. Per the germline V gene, CDR1 is MNHEY and CDR2 is SMNVEV (reference sequence). This CDR3 has 13 amino acids. V was clipped by 10 bases and J by 1 base, with 13 bases between them. Here the CDR3 reads CATRRSPNTEAFF. In nucleotides, the CDR3 is TGTGCCACCAGGAGGAGCCCGAACACTGAAGCTTTCTTT.

The chain couples TRBV6-2 or TRBV6-3 to TRBJ2-7; 8 bases agree with TRBD2. In germline, CDR1 is MNHEY, CDR2 SVGEGT. The CDR3 spans 15 residues. V shed 6 bases, J shed 7 bases, and the junction held 14 bases outside the gene matches. For the CDR3, the DNA is TGTGCCAGCAGCTTCGGGGGGGCGTACCGGAGAGAGCAGTACTTC. Protein product: CASSFGGAYRREQYF.

With regard to this clone: This sample also contains other DNA sequences that code for the same CDR3. The J gene is TRBJ1-1, the V gene TRBV28; a weak D match, TRBD1 (6 bases). Trimming removed 3 bases at V and 8 bases at J, with 10 bases between. This CDR3 is built from 12 residues. Germline V lookup: CDR1 MDHEN, CDR2 SYDVKM. The CDR3 loop reads CASSLGTGEAFF. CDR3 nucleotides: TGTGCCAGCAGTTTGGGTACAGGGGAAGCTTTCTTT.

The chain has TRBV28 and TRBJ2-3; 7 bases fit TRBD1. J gave up 0 bases and V 6 bases, and 6 bases lay outside the gene matches. CDR3 size: 15 residues. Per the germline V gene, CDR1 is MDHEN and CDR2 is SYDVKM. In DNA form, the CDR3 reads TGTGCCAGCAGATGGGACAGACTTAGCACAGATACGCAGTATTTT. As protein: CASRWDRLSTDTQYF. The full variable domain, in which reference TRBV28 and TRBJ2-3 provide the parts outside the CDR3, is DVKVTQSSRYLVKRTGEKVFLECVQDMDHENMFWYRQDPGLGLRLIYFSYDVKMKEKGDIPEGYSVSREKKERFSLILESASTNQTSMYLCASRWDRLSTDTQYFGPGTRLTVL.